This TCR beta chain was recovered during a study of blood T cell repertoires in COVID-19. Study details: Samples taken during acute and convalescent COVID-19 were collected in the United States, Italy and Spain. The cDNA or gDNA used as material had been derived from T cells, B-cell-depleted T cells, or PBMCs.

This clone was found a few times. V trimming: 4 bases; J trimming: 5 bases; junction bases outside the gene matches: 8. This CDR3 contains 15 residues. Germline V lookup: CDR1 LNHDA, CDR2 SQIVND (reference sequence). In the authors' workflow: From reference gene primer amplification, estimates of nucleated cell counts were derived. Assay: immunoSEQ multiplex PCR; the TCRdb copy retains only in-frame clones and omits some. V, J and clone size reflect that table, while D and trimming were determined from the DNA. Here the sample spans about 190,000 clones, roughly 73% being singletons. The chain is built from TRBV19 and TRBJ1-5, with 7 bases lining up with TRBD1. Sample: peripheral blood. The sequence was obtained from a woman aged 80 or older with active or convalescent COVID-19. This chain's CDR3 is CASSKGTEMYQPQHF. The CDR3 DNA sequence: TGTGCCAGTAGTAAAGGGACAGAGATGTATCAGCCCCAGCATTTT.